What follows describes a single T cell receptor beta chain. Its antigen is not known. The record originates from a study of identifying expanded T cells in peripheral blood. The study's findings and limits: Over two and four weeks, about 15 and 19 clones changed, versus approximately 1.1 between replicates.

Profiled with immunoSEQ multiplex PCR; TCRdb holds only in-frame clones, not every one. The sample includes around 94,000 clones, 70% to 90% of them seen just once. The germline V gene has CDR1 SGHNT and CDR2 YYREEE (reference sequence). This CDR3 contains 15 residues. V shed 5 bases and J 2 bases; nucleotides not matched to a gene: 7. The sequence derives from a person aged 18 to 75 in good health. Sequencing was done on a sample of blood. The chain links TRBV5-4 to TRBJ2-7, with 10 bases fitting TRBD2. The DNA for the CDR3 is TGTGCCAGCAGTCATAGCGGGGGGCCGACCTACGAGCAGTACTTC. Protein sequence: CASSHSGGPTYEQYF.